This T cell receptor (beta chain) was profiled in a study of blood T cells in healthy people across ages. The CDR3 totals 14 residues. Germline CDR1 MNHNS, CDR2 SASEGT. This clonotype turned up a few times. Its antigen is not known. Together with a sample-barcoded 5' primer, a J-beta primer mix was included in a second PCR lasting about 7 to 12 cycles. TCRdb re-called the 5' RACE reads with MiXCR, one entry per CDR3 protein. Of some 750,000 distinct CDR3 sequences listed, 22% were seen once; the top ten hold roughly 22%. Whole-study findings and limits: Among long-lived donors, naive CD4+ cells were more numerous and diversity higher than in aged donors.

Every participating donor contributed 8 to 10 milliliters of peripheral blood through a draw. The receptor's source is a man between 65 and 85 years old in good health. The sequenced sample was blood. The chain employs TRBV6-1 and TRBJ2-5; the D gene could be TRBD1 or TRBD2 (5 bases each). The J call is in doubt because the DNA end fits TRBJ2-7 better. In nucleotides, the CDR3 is TGTGCCAGCGCGCTAGCAGGGCGGTTTGACGAGCAGTACTTC. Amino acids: CASALAGRFDEQYF.